These 32 T cell receptor beta chains originate from one sample sequenced in a study of T cells in Graves' hyperthyroidism and ophthalmopathy. What was amplified from RNA transcripts were TCR beta CDR3 regions. First-round RT-PCR targeting the TCR CDR3 was performed with the HTBI primer set. TCRdb fed the multiplex PCR reads into MiXCR, producing one record per CDR3 protein. Seen here are about 290,000 distinct CDR3 sequences, roughly 18% observed once, and the top ten hold about two fifths. Sequenced input: blood. These receptors originate from a man aged 45 to 65 with Graves' ophthalmopathy.

With regard to this clonotype: A much larger clonotype is one base distant, so this may be a read error. The chain has TRBV28 and TRBJ2-3; maybe TRBD1 (5 bases). Germline assignment: CDR1 MDHEN and CDR2 SYDVKM. The CDR3 has 14 residues. Trimming left V 3 bases short and J 2 bases short, with 9 bases between. CDR3 nucleotide sequence: TGTGCCAGCAGTTTGAGACAGTTCACAGATACGCAGTATTTT. Amino acid sequence: CASSLRQFTDTQYF. The variable domain in full, completed from reference TRBV28 and TRBJ2-3, reads DVKVTQSSRYLVKRTGEKVFLECVQDMDHENMFWYRQDPGLGLRLIYFSYDVKMKEKGDIPEGYSVSREKKERFSLILESASTNQTSMYLCASSLRQFTDTQYFGPGTRLTVL.

There are a few counts of this clonotype. The rearrangement links TRBV6-1 to TRBJ2-5; tentatively, D is TRBD2 (6 bases). V was trimmed by 6 bases and J by 5 bases, leaving 16 bases between them. The CDR3 totals 14 residues. Germline CDR1 is MNHNS and CDR2 is SASEGT. CDR3 bases: TGTGCCAGCAGCGGGATCGGGAGAGGGGAGACCCAGTACTTC. Translation gives CASSGIGRGETQYF.

V and J are TRBV4-1 and TRBJ1-2; unclear D gene. The CDR3 loop spans 12 amino acids. V was trimmed by 1 base and J by 2 bases, leaving 2 bases between them. Germline V gene data show CDR1 as MGHRA and CDR2 as YSYEKL. Written as DNA, the CDR3 is TGCGCCAGCAGCCAAGTGAACTATGGCTACACCTTC. The encoded protein is CASSQVNYGYTF.

A remark on this clonotype: Given a much more abundant clone one base away, this may be a read error. This chain uses TRBV3-1 with TRBJ1-5; TRBD1 agrees at 10 bases. The germline CDR1 and CDR2 sequences are LGHDT and YNNKEL (reference sequence). The CDR3 loop spans 15 amino acids. CDR3 loop: CAGSLGTGVNQPQHF. The CDR3 coding sequence is TGTGCCGGCAGCCTAGGGACAGGGGTCAATCAGCCCCAGCATTTT. Combining the CDR3 with reference TRBV3-1 and TRBJ1-5 gives the whole variable domain DTAVSQTPKYLVTQMGNDKSIKCEQNLGHDTMYWYKQDSKKFLKIMFSYNNKELIINETVPNRFSPKSPDKAHLNLHINSLELGDSAVYFCAGSLGTGVNQPQHFGDGTRLSIL.

The chain employs TRBV11-2 and TRBJ1-6; tentatively, D is TRBD1 (5 bases). Trimming left V 5 bases short and J 6 bases short, with 17 bases between. Per the germline V gene, CDR1 is SGHAT and CDR2 is FQNNGV. CDR3 length: 16 residues. CDR3 in amino acids: CASSQDRGRFNSPLHF. The CDR3 DNA is TGTGCCAGCAGCCAAGATAGGGGCAGATTTAATTCACCCCTCCACTTT.

This clonotype was recorded a few times. A much larger clone lies a single base off, so this may be a read error. It is likely a read error, because the conserved phenylalanine at the end of the CDR3 is missing. The CDR3 loop is CASSQDLAVRNYGYTL. DNA for the CDR3: TGTGCCAGCAGCCAAGATTTGGCGGTGAGAAACTATGGCTACACCCTC. V usage is TRBV3-1 and J usage is TRBJ1-2; D is ambiguous. Trimming removed 0 bases at V and 2 bases at J, with 13 bases between. The germline V gene has CDR1 LGHDT and CDR2 YNNKEL (reference sequence). CDR3 size: 16 residues.

The chain has TRBV4-1 and TRBJ2-3; 7 bases are shared with TRBD2. The V and J ends lost 4 bases and 3 bases, in that order; junction bases with no gene match: 7. This CDR3 is built from 15 residues. The V gene's germline CDR1 is MGHRA and CDR2 YSYEKL. The CDR3 here is CASSPGLGGTDTQYF. The CDR3, as DNA: TGCGCCAGCAGCCCCGGACTGGGGGGGACAGATACGCAGTATTTT.

This clonotype was seen repeatedly, ten times or more. The CDR3 here is CASFSAGGTYEQYF. The CDR3 DNA is TGTGCCAGCTTCTCGGCGGGAGGCACCTACGAGCAGTACTTC. The V call is TRBV28, the J call TRBJ2-7; 8 bases map to TRBD2. The CDR3 consists of 14 residues. Germline V lookup: CDR1 MDHEN, CDR2 SYDVKM. The junction had 8 bases not matched to a gene; V was cut back by 8 bases and J by 2 bases. Complete variable domain (other parts from reference TRBV28 and TRBJ2-7): DVKVTQSSRYLVKRTGEKVFLECVQDMDHENMFWYRQDPGLGLRLIYFSYDVKMKEKGDIPEGYSVSREKKERFSLILESASTNQTSMYLCASFSAGGTYEQYFGPGTRLTVT.

The chain uses TRBV5-1 and TRBJ1-1; the D gene is possibly TRBD1 (6 bases). This CDR3 is built from 15 residues. Germline CDR1 reads SGHRS; CDR2 reads YFSETQ. Deletions cut 0 bases from V and 1 base from J, with 10 bases between. The CDR3 DNA reads as TGCGCCAGCAGCTTGGCCCCGACAGGGAACACTGAAGCTTTCTTT. Translating it yields CASSLAPTGNTEAFF.

In DNA, the CDR3 is TGTGCCAGCAGCGGGACTAGCGGTCCCCGGGAGCTGTTTTTT. The encoded protein is CASSGTSGPRELFF. The V call is TRBV6-1, the J call TRBJ2-2, with TRBD2 identical over 11 bases. CDR3 size: 14 residues. The germline gives CDR1 MNHNS, CDR2 SASEGT. The junction had 6 bases not matched to a gene; V was cut back by 6 bases and J by 9 bases.

V is TRBV28 and J is TRBJ2-4, with D tentatively TRBD2 (7 bases). Germline assignment: CDR1 MDHEN and CDR2 SYDVKM. The V and J ends lost 2 bases and 7 bases respectively, with 12 bases between them. CDR3 size: 14 residues. The CDR3 here is CASSLAGAGNIQYF. The CDR3 nucleotides are TGTGCCAGCAGTTTAGCGGGGGCTGGGAACATTCAGTACTTC.

The chain recombines TRBV9 with TRBJ2-5; 8 bases line up with TRBD2. The CDR3 spans 13 residues. J gave up 4 bases and V 6 bases, and 5 bases lay outside the gene matches. Looked up from germline, CDR1 is SGDLS and CDR2 is YYNGEE. The CDR3 region is CASNREGVETQYF. CDR3 in DNA: TGTGCCAGCAACCGGGAGGGCGTAGAGACCCAGTACTTC.

The chain is built from TRBV30 and TRBJ2-5; 8 bases agree with TRBD1. The CDR3 is 15 residues long. The germline V gene encodes CDR1 GTSNPN and CDR2 SVGIG (reference sequence). V was clipped by 2 bases and J by 6 bases; unmatched bases: 11. The CDR3 region has the DNA TGTGCCTGGAGTCCATCGGACAGGGAGGTTAAGACCCAGTACTTC. Amino acid sequence: CAWSPSDREVKTQYF.

This clonotype was counted only a few times. The rearrangement uses TRBV6-1 and TRBJ1-4, with TRBD1 as a possible D gene (5 bases). V was clipped by 6 bases and J by 7 bases, with 15 bases between them. The CDR3 is made up of 14 amino acids. CDR1 is MNHNS and CDR2 is SASEGT in the germline V gene. CDR3 loop: CASRTGTSPEKLFF. In DNA form, the CDR3 reads TGTGCCAGCAGAACCGGGACGTCTCCTGAAAAACTGTTTTTT.

In this sample, this clonotype turned up a few times. J is TRBJ1-4 and V is TRBV30, with D perhaps matching TRBD1 (6 bases). The CDR3 is 15 amino acids. V was shortened by 0 bases and J by 4 bases, with 12 bases between the two germline ends. CDR1 is GTSNPN and CDR2 is SVGIG in the germline V gene (reference sequence). The CDR3 nucleotides read TGTGCCTGGAGTGTACTCGGAGGGGGTAATGAAAAACTGTTTTTT. This sequence encodes CAWSVLGGGNEKLFF.

This chain links TRBV10-3 with TRBJ1-1; TRBD1 is a possible D gene (5 bases). The CDR3 length is 14 residues. CDR1 ENHRY and CDR2 SYGVKD come from the germline V gene. V shed 1 base and J shed 1 base, with 7 bases lying between them. The CDR3 nucleotides are TGTGCCATCAGTGAGTTAGGGGCGAACACTGAAGCTTTCTTT. Translating it yields CAISELGANTEAFF.

With regard to this clonotype: A junction boundary mismatches the germline segment, possibly from a read error. This chain joins TRBV30 and TRBJ1-1, with a tentative D call TRBD1 (5 bases). The germline gives CDR1 GTSNPN, CDR2 SVGIG (reference sequence). The CDR3 consists of 14 residues. CDR3 DNA sequence: TGCGCCTGGAGTCCCTGGACAATGAACACTAAAGCTTTCTTT. Its protein is CAWSPWTMNTKAFF.

This clonotype showed up just a few times. V and J are TRBV20-1 and TRBJ1-6; unclear D gene. Germline-derived CDR1 and CDR2 are DFQATT and SNEGSKA (reference sequence). The CDR3 consists of 13 residues. V gave up 0 bases and J gave up 7 bases, with 7 bases separating them. The chain's CDR3 is CSARDQKNSPLHF. CDR3 coding DNA: TGCAGTGCTAGAGATCAGAAGAATTCACCCCTCCACTTT.

This clonotype was seen ten or more times. The gene calls are TRBV11-2 and TRBJ1-5; no definite D call. There are 13 residues in the CDR3. Trimming cost V 5 bases and J 5 bases, with 10 bases left between them. Germline CDR1 is SGHAT and CDR2 is FQNNGV. CDR3 loop: CASSPGWDQPQHF. The CDR3 region has the DNA TGTGCCAGCAGCCCTGGGTGGGATCAGCCCCAGCATTTT.

This chain uses TRBV12-3 or TRBV12-4 with TRBJ2-7, with D possibly matching TRBD1 (6 bases). The CDR3 totals 13 residues. The V gene lost 6 bases and the J gene lost 7 bases, with 16 bases spanning the gap. CDR3 sequence (DNA): TGTGCCAGCAGAACGGGACAAGATGGTGAGCAGTACTTC. This translates into CASRTGQDGEQYF.

The chain uses TRBV28 and TRBJ2-1; D is undetermined. From germline, CDR1 is MDHEN and CDR2 SYDVKM. Trimming cost V 3 bases and J 6 bases, with 6 bases left between them. The CDR3 is 12 amino acids. The CDR3 nucleotides are TGTGCCAGCAGTTTCCCTCCCAATGAGCAGTTCTTC. Its translation: CASSFPPNEQFF.

In regard to this clonotype: At one boundary the junction diverges from the germline segment, which might be a read error. The rearrangement links TRBV11-2 to TRBJ2-1; 8 positions agree with TRBD2. This CDR3 comprises 16 residues. The germline gives CDR1 SGHAT, CDR2 FQNNGV. The chain's CDR3 is CASSQGMSGGNKEQFF. The CDR3, as DNA: TGTGCCAGCAGCCAAGGTATGAGCGGGGGAAACAAAGAGCAGTTCTTC.

This clonotype occurred many times. The chain joins TRBV20-1 to TRBJ1-1; TRBD1 is a possible D gene (5 bases). V lost 3 bases to trimming and J lost 5 bases, with 16 bases between them. Germline assignment: CDR1 DFQATT and CDR2 SNEGSKA (reference sequence). This CDR3 has 14 amino acids. The CDR3 sequence is CSARGRGLTTEAFF. CDR3 coding DNA: TGCAGTGCTAGGGGAAGGGGCTTGACGACTGAAGCTTTCTTT.

This clonotype has a count of ten or more. The J gene is TRBJ2-3, the V gene TRBV12-3 or TRBV12-4, with 7 bases identical to TRBD2. This CDR3 comprises 16 residues. J lost 5 bases, V lost 2 bases, and 10 bases had no gene match. The CDR3 sequence: CASSLRVGGMGDTQYF. The CDR3 DNA reads TGTGCCAGCAGTTTAAGAGTGGGGGGGATGGGAGATACGCAGTATTTT.

This clonotype has a count of ten or more. The V call is TRBV10-3, the J call TRBJ2-3; no clear D. The CDR3 loop spans 16 amino acids. V was pared by 8 bases and J by 4 bases, with 22 bases between. From germline, CDR1 is ENHRY and CDR2 SYGVKD. The DNA for the CDR3 is TGTGCCATCTGGTCCCCAGTGGTTAGGATCGCAGATACGCAGTATTTT. This sequence encodes CAIWSPVVRIADTQYF.

V is TRBV4-1 and J is TRBJ2-1; D gene ambiguous. CDR1 is MGHRA, CDR2 YSYEKL, per germline. The CDR3 length is 13 residues. The V gene lost 1 base and the J gene lost 9 bases, with 10 bases spanning the gap. DNA of the CDR3: TGCGCCAGCAGCCAAGTGGGTTTTGGTGAGCAGTTCTTC. The encoded protein is CASSQVGFGEQFF.

A word on this clonotype: A read error may be the cause here, since a much bigger clone is one base away. This chain uses TRBV9 with TRBJ2-1; no reliable D call. The CDR3 extends over 16 amino acids. Germline V gene data show CDR1 as SGDLS and CDR2 as YYNGEE. CDR3 nucleotides: TGTGCCAGCAGCTCTCAAGCGTTTAGCTCCTACAATGAGCTGTTCTTC. Its translation: CASSSQAFSSYNELFF.

This clonotype was detected many times. V gene TRBV3-1 combines with J gene TRBJ1-5; 9 bases are shared with TRBD1. CDR1 is LGHDT, CDR2 YNNKEL, per germline (reference sequence). V lost 4 bases, J lost 0 bases, and 4 bases stayed unmatched. This CDR3 comprises 16 residues. CDR3 region: CASSRGTGLSNQPQHF. CDR3 DNA: TGTGCCAGCAGCCGAGGGACAGGGCTTAGCAATCAGCCCCAGCATTTT.

Many counts were recorded for this clonotype. One junction end does not reproduce the germline sequence, and a read error may be involved. V is TRBV11-2 and J is TRBJ2-3; 9 bases agree with TRBD1. Germline-derived CDR1 and CDR2 are SGHAT and FQNNGV. The CDR3 contains 14 residues. The CDR3 DNA sequence: TGTGCCAGCAGATTAGGGACAGGGCTTGGTACGCAGTATTTT. It translates to CASRLGTGLGTQYF.

Many counts were recorded for this clonotype. The rearrangement joins TRBV6-1 to TRBJ2-1; TRBD2 aligns across 7 bases. Germline loops: CDR1 MNHNS, CDR2 SASEGT. V gave up 0 bases and J gave up 4 bases; unmatched junction bases: 3. This CDR3 is 15 amino acids long. The CDR3 region has the DNA TGTGCCAGCAGTGAAGCAAGCGGGGCTTACAATGAGCAGTTCTTC. Protein sequence: CASSEASGAYNEQFF.

Only a few counts were recorded for this clonotype. The J gene is TRBJ1-5, the V gene TRBV3-1; possible D gene TRBD1, 6 bases. Trimming took off 1 base at V and 1 base at J, with 17 bases between the two ends. Germline V gene sequence: CDR1 LGHDT, CDR2 YNNKEL (reference sequence). The CDR3 covers 18 residues. The CDR3 DNA follows: TGTGCCAGCAGCCAAGGCAGTGAGGACAGCTTGAGCAATCAGCCCCAGCATTTT. Protein product: CASSQGSEDSLSNQPQHF.

The chain carries TRBV20-1 and TRBJ2-7; 10 bases align to TRBD1. J was trimmed by 2 bases and V by 3 bases; bases with no gene match: 4. This CDR3 region has 14 residues. Germline V gene data show CDR1 as DFQATT and CDR2 as SNEGSKA (reference sequence). The CDR3 region has the DNA TGCAGTGCTAGGGGGGACAGGGGTACCTACGAGCAGTACTTC. Translation gives CSARGDRGTYEQYF.